Shown below are 23 T cell receptor beta chains from a single sample sequenced in a study of cytomegalovirus exposure and HLA in healthy donors. The study ran its PCR with 60 Vbeta and 13 Jbeta primers. Measured with immunoSEQ multiplex PCR; TCRdb has only the in-frame clones, and not every one. The table records under 200,000 clones, 60% to 80% of them present only once. The sample was PBMCs. These receptors all come from a male donor in good health and CMV-seronegative.

This CDR3 is CASSYGQVNLYEQYF. CDR3 coding DNA: TGTGCCAGCAGTTATGGACAGGTGAACCTCTACGAGCAGTACTTC. The chain uses TRBV28 and TRBJ2-7, with 7 positions matching TRBD1. The J segment lost 3 bases and the V segment lost 4 bases, leaving 9 bases of the junction unmatched. The CDR3 runs 15 residues. Germline values: CDR1 MDHEN, CDR2 SYDVKM.

The chain uses TRBV7-9 and TRBJ2-3; D is perhaps TRBD1 (8 bases). V lost 5 bases and J lost 5, with 29 bases in between. The CDR3 loop spans 19 amino acids. Germline CDR1 SEHNR, CDR2 FQNEAQ (reference sequence). The CDR3, as DNA: TGTGCCAGCAGCCCAGGACAGGGCCGCACGCGACTAGCAGTAGATACGCAGTATTTT. Residues: CASSPGQGRTRLAVDTQYF.

The count of this clone is one. The genes are TRBV10-3 and TRBJ2-5; 10 positions agree with TRBD2. Trimming took 4 bases from V and 5 from J; bases not matched to a gene: 4. Germline lookup yields CDR1 ENHRY and CDR2 SYGVKD. The CDR3 totals 14 residues. This CDR3 is CAISGAGGRETQYF. The CDR3 DNA reads as TGTGCCATCAGTGGAGCGGGGGGGCGTGAGACCCAGTACTTC.

The chain recombines TRBV10-2 with TRBJ2-1, with D possibly TRBD2 on 5 matching bases. Trimming took 8 bases from V and 1 from J, leaving 12 bases between them. CDR3 size: 14 residues. Germline V gene lookup returns CDR1 WSHSY and CDR2 SAAADI. The DNA for the CDR3 is TGCGCCAGCTGCCGAGCGGCTTCCTACAATGAGCAGTTCTTC. Its protein is CASCRAASYNEQFF.

This clone has just one count. The rearrangement joins TRBV4-2 to TRBJ2-2, with D uncertain. This CDR3 has 14 residues. V lost 0 bases to trimming and J lost 2 bases, with 4 bases between them. The V gene's germline CDR1 is LGHNA and CDR2 YNFKEQ. CDR3 sequence (DNA): TGTGCCAGCAGCCAAGATTCTAACACCGGGGAGCTGTTTTTT. This translates into CASSQDSNTGELFF.

This chain links TRBV6-1 with TRBJ2-7, with TRBD2 matching over 11 bases. The CDR3 contains 15 residues. Germline V gene sequence: CDR1 MNHNS, CDR2 SASEGT. After removal of 5 bases from V and 2 bases from J, the junction contained 5 bases not matched to a gene. The CDR3 loop reads CASSWTLAGAYEQYF. The CDR3 bases are TGTGCCAGCAGTTGGACACTAGCGGGGGCCTACGAGCAGTACTTC.

J is TRBJ2-1 and V is TRBV29-1, with D unresolved. The CDR3 totals 13 residues. Trimming took off 6 bases at V and 6 bases at J, with 15 bases between the two ends. Germline V gene lookup returns CDR1 SQVTM and CDR2 ANQGSEA. The CDR3 DNA reads TGCAGCGTAATTCTCGGGTCCCGCAATGAGCAGTTCTTC. Translated: CSVILGSRNEQFF.

The rearrangement joins TRBV19 to TRBJ1-1; the D gene is possibly TRBD1 (6 bases). V gave up 4 bases and J gave up 2 bases, with 11 bases separating them. Germline V gene data show CDR1 as LNHDA and CDR2 as SQIVND (reference sequence). CDR3 length: 14 residues. The CDR3 region is CASSTGQLNTEAFF. The CDR3, as DNA: TGTGCCAGTAGTACCGGACAGCTCAACACTGAAGCTTTCTTT.

The chain employs TRBV5-6 and TRBJ2-7; 7 bases agree with TRBD1. With V trimmed by 6 bases and J by 0 bases, 9 bases remained unmatched. CDR1 and CDR2 from the germline V gene are SGHDT and YYEEEE. The CDR3 is made up of 15 amino acids. CDR3 sequence (DNA): TGTGCCAGCACGCTCGGCAGGGGGAGCTCCTACGAGCAGTACTTC. Protein sequence: CASTLGRGSSYEQYF.

This chain connects TRBV9 to TRBJ1-2; 8 positions agree with TRBD1. This CDR3 is 16 amino acids long. CDR1 and CDR2 (germline): SGDLS, YYNGEE. Trimming removed 3 bases from V and 4 bases from J; junction bases left unmatched: 11. CDR3 bases: TGTGCCAGCAGCGAGGGAAATGCCGGGACAGGCTATGGCTACACCTTC. Protein: CASSEGNAGTGYGYTF.

The chain links TRBV4-3 to TRBJ1-4, with 8 bases aligning to TRBD1. V was pared by 4 bases and J by 7 bases, with 5 bases of the junction left unmatched. CDR1 and CDR2 (germline): LGHNA, YSLEER. There are 14 residues in the CDR3. As DNA, the CDR3 is TGCGCCAGCAGCCGCGGACAGGGTCGTGAAAAACTGTTTTTT. It encodes CASSRGQGREKLFF.

The CDR3 spells CASSFQQGSGYEQYF. In DNA form, the CDR3 reads TGTGCCAGCAGCTTTCAACAGGGGTCGGGCTACGAGCAGTACTTC. The rearrangement uses TRBV7-2 and TRBJ2-7, with 7 bases that match TRBD1. The germline gives CDR1 SGHTA, CDR2 FQGNSA. The CDR3 covers 15 residues. The V and J ends lost 3 bases and 3 bases, in that order; junction bases with no gene match: 8.

Only one count was recorded for this clone. The CDR3 region has the DNA TGTGCCAGCACCATGACTAGCGGGGGGCGCACAGATACGCAGTATTTT. Protein: CASTMTSGGRTDTQYF. The chain combines TRBV5-6 with TRBJ2-3; 13 bases match TRBD2. The CDR3 runs 16 residues. Germline CDR1 and CDR2: SGHDT and YYEEEE. V trimming: 6 bases; J trimming: 1 base; junction bases outside the gene matches: 5.

Only one count was recorded for this clone. This sequence joins TRBV9 and TRBJ2-5, with D possibly being TRBD1 (6 bases). Germline V gene lookup returns CDR1 SGDLS and CDR2 YYNGEE. Trimming shortened V by 4 bases and J by 11 bases, and 21 bases separated the two germline ends. The CDR3 length is 14 residues. The CDR3 DNA reads as TGTGCCAGCAGCCCCACCCCGCCAGGGGAGTTGCAGTACTTC. Protein: CASSPTPPGELQYF. Looking up the rest from reference TRBV9 and TRBJ2-5 gives the full variable domain: DSGVTQTPKHLITATGQRVTLRCSPRSGDLSVYWYQQSLDQGLQFLIQYYNGEERAKGNILERFSAQQFPDLHSELNLSSLELGDSALYFCASSPTPPGELQYFGPGTRLLVL.

The V gene is TRBV5-1, the J gene TRBJ1-1, with TRBD1 matching 8 bases. CDR3 length equals 13 residues. Germline V lookup: CDR1 SGHRS, CDR2 YFSETQ. J was trimmed by 6 bases and V by 5 bases; bases with no gene match: 6. CDR3 DNA: TGCGCCAGCAGAATGTCAGGGGGCCCTGAAGCTTTCTTT. It is translated as CASRMSGGPEAFF.

The rearrangement links TRBV5-6 to TRBJ2-3; TRBD2 agrees at 9 bases. Germline V gene lookup returns CDR1 SGHDT and CDR2 YYEEEE. J lost 1 base, V lost 0 bases, and 3 bases had no gene match. The CDR3 is 16 amino acids. The CDR3 here is CASSLVGGRGTDTQYF. The DNA for the CDR3 is TGTGCCAGCAGCTTGGTAGGCGGGAGGGGCACAGATACGCAGTATTTT.

The gene calls are TRBV27 and TRBJ2-7; weak D call: TRBD2 (5 bases). The CDR3 consists of 14 residues. V was clipped by 3 bases and J by 1 base, with 10 bases between them. The germline V gene encodes CDR1 MNHEY and CDR2 SMNVEV (reference sequence). The CDR3 here is CASSFRGESYEQYF. CDR3 nucleotide sequence: TGTGCCAGCAGTTTCCGGGGAGAGTCCTACGAGCAGTACTTC.

The chain recombines TRBV30 with TRBJ1-1; no definite D call. Trimming left V 4 bases short and J 6 bases short, with 15 bases between. The CDR3 extends over 13 amino acids. Germline CDR1 GTSNPN, CDR2 SVGIG (reference sequence). The CDR3 coding sequence is TGTGCCTGGAATGCCGGGAAAACTCCTGAAGCTTTCTTT. It specifies CAWNAGKTPEAFF.

The rearrangement uses TRBV27 and TRBJ1-4, with D possibly TRBD1 on 6 matching bases. CDR3 length: 14 residues. The germline gives CDR1 MNHEY, CDR2 SMNVEV (reference sequence). Between the trimmed V and J ends, which lost 8 bases and 5 bases, there was a span of 15 bases. The CDR3: CASAYRALNEKLFF. The CDR3 nucleotides are TGTGCCAGCGCCTACAGGGCTCTAAATGAAAAACTGTTTTTT.

The rearrangement links TRBV6-5 to TRBJ1-1; 9 nucleotides align to TRBD1. The CDR3 has 14 amino acids. Germline CDR1 is MNHEY and CDR2 is SVGAGI. The J segment lost 0 bases and the V segment lost 7 bases, leaving 3 bases of the junction unmatched. CDR3 in DNA: TGTGCCAGCACAGGGACAGGGCTGAACACTGAAGCTTTCTTT. It encodes CASTGTGLNTEAFF.

The chain's CDR3 is CAWSAPGLANTGELFF. The CDR3, as DNA: TGTGCCTGGAGTGCACCCGGACTCGCGAACACCGGGGAGCTGTTTTTT. V and J are TRBV30 and TRBJ2-2, with D maybe TRBD2 (5 bases). Per the germline V gene, CDR1 is GTSNPN and CDR2 is SVGIG (reference sequence). The ends were cut back, 1 base at V and 0 bases at J, with 12 bases in the middle. The CDR3 runs 16 residues.

In the case of this clone: Germline and junction disagree at one end, which may indicate a read error. CDR3 bases: TGTGCCATCAGGACCCGGGACGGGAGCTCCTATGGCCACACCTTC. The encoded protein is CAIRTRDGSSYGHTF. The genes are TRBV10-3 and TRBJ1-2, with a weak D call TRBD1 (5 bases). The CDR3 contains 15 residues. Germline V gene data show CDR1 as ENHRY and CDR2 as SYGVKD.

The rearrangement joins TRBV19 to TRBJ2-5, with TRBD1 as a possible D gene (5 bases). The CDR3 covers 15 residues. Per the germline V gene, CDR1 is LNHDA and CDR2 is SQIVND (reference sequence). Trimming removed 2 bases at V and 4 bases at J, with 14 bases between. CDR3 sequence reads: CASSISRVGRETQYF. Here the CDR3 DNA reads TGTGCCAGTAGTATATCCCGCGTGGGGCGAGAGACCCAGTACTTC.